The 30 T cell receptor beta chains below all came from one sample that was sequenced in a study of vaccination and CD4 T cells after COVID-19. These receptors are not linked to any known antigen. Sequencing of DNA taken from cultured CD4+ T cells relied on the Oncomine TCR Beta short-read assay. From the PCR reads, TCRdb called clonotypes with MiXCR, one entry per CDR3 protein. The sample includes roughly 15,000 distinct CDR3 sequences, around 58% of them seen just once. The treatment is: roughly ten-day PBMC culture with coronavirus spike peptide pools or control peptides (ViraFEST assay). Sequencing input: CD4+ T cells from blood, cultured in vitro. These receptors were obtained from a human donor who had recovered from COVID-19.

This clonotype was detected only a few times. The rearrangement links TRBV20-1 to TRBJ1-5; D remains ambiguous. The CDR3 loop spans 15 amino acids. Germline loops: CDR1 DFQATT, CDR2 SNEGSKA (reference sequence). Trimming removed 3 bases from V and 3 bases from J, with 15 bases in between. Written as DNA, the CDR3 is TGCAGTGCTAGTGACGGGCCTAGACTCAATCAGCCCCAGCATTTT. Translation gives CSASDGPRLNQPQHF.

The chain uses TRBV7-3 and TRBJ1-1, with a tentative D call TRBD1 (6 bases). The germline CDR1 and CDR2 sequences are SGHTA and FQGTGA. This CDR3 is built from 15 residues. V lost 1 base and J 4 bases, leaving 13 bases between the germline ends. In DNA form, the CDR3 reads TGTGCCAGCAGCTTAATTGGGGGCGAGGGCACTGAAGCTTTCTTT. It yields the protein CASSLIGGEGTEAFF.

This clonotype was observed a few times. The J gene is TRBJ1-2, the V gene TRBV11-2; TRBD1 matches at 7 bases. CDR3 length: 14 amino acids. Trimming cost V 0 bases and J 7 bases; bases outside gene matches: 5. Per germline, CDR1 SGHAT and CDR2 FQNNGV. The CDR3: CASSLDRRTGGYTF. CDR3 in DNA: TGTGCCAGCAGCTTAGACAGACGGACAGGTGGCTACACCTTC.

V gene TRBV11-2 combines with J gene TRBJ2-6; D is uncertain. The V end lost 0 bases, the J end lost 0 bases, and 6 bases lay between the germline ends. CDR1 and CDR2 (germline): SGHAT, FQNNGV. The CDR3 sequence is 16 residues long. This chain's CDR3 is CASSLEGSSGANVLTF. The CDR3 DNA is TGTGCCAGCAGCTTAGAGGGTTCCTCTGGGGCCAACGTCCTGACTTTC.

The chain has TRBV7-9 and TRBJ2-4, with 8 bases matching TRBD2. This CDR3 has 15 amino acids. Losses at the gene ends were 5 bases for V and 9 bases for J; bases not matched to a gene: 12. Germline V gene data show CDR1 as SEHNR and CDR2 as FQNEAQ (reference sequence). CDR3 nucleotide sequence: TGTGCCAGCAGCCCCTCGGGACTAGTCATAGGCATTCAGTACTTC. Protein: CASSPSGLVIGIQYF.

The chain uses TRBV28 and TRBJ1-1; D remains unclear. Germline values: CDR1 MDHEN, CDR2 SYDVKM. The CDR3 has 14 amino acids. V dropped 2 bases and J dropped 0 bases, with 7 bases sitting between them. CDR3 in amino acids: CASSLDSMNTEAFF. As DNA, the CDR3 is TGTGCCAGCAGTTTAGATTCCATGAACACTGAAGCTTTCTTT.

V is TRBV18 and J is TRBJ1-5, with D possibly TRBD1 on 5 matching bases. V shed 3 bases and J shed 0 bases, with 12 bases lying between them. Germline V lookup: CDR1 KGHSH, CDR2 LQKENI. The CDR3 length is 16 residues. As DNA, the CDR3 is TGTGCCAGCTCACCTGGGATAGGGGATAGCAATCAGCCCCAGCATTTT. Translation: CASSPGIGDSNQPQHF.

This clonotype has only a few counts. This chain's CDR3 is CASSLTSGSYEQYF. CDR3 nucleotides: TGTGCCAGCAGCTTAACCAGCGGGAGCTACGAGCAGTACTTC. V gene TRBV7-2 combines with J gene TRBJ2-7; 8 bases agree with TRBD2. The CDR3 sequence is 14 residues long. The V and J ends lost 2 bases and 3 bases, in that order; junction bases with no gene match: 3. Germline CDR1 reads SGHTA; CDR2 reads FQGNSA.

The rearrangement links TRBV27 to TRBJ1-2; 7 bases fit TRBD1. Per the germline V gene, CDR1 is MNHEY and CDR2 is SMNVEV (reference sequence). CDR3 length: 16 residues. With 6 bases clipped from V and 2 bases from J, the junction kept 12 bases outside the gene matches. The CDR3 region has the DNA TGTGCCAGCAGCCCCAATCCGACAGGGAACAACTATGGCTACACCTTC. This translates into CASSPNPTGNNYGYTF.

The chain recombines TRBV30 with TRBJ2-7, with D hard to call. Per the germline V gene, CDR1 is GTSNPN and CDR2 is SVGIG (reference sequence). Trimming removed 0 bases from V and 6 bases from J, with 12 bases in between. There are 13 residues in the CDR3. CDR3: CAWSVELKGEQYF. CDR3 sequence (DNA): TGTGCCTGGAGTGTCGAGTTGAAGGGCGAGCAGTACTTC. The whole variable domain, filled in from reference TRBV30 and TRBJ2-7, reads SQTIHQWPATLVQPVGSPLSLECTVEGTSNPNLYWYRQAAGRGLQLLFYSVGIGQISSEVPQNLSASRPQDRQFILSSKKLLLSDSGFYLCAWSVELKGEQYFGPGTRLTVT.

The CDR3 region has the DNA TGTGCCAGCACACGGGGACTAGCGGGTGATGAGCAGTTCTTC. This codes for CASTRGLAGDEQFF. The genes are TRBV11-1 and TRBJ2-1; TRBD2 aligns across 12 bases. The CDR3 runs 14 residues. CDR1 is SGHAT and CDR2 is FQDESV in the germline V gene (reference sequence). V lost 7 bases and J lost 8; bases outside the gene matches: 6.

The chain is built from TRBV28 and TRBJ1-4; D might be TRBD1 (5 bases). V was pared by 3 bases and J by 3 bases, with 8 bases between. Germline V gene data show CDR1 as MDHEN and CDR2 as SYDVKM. CDR3 length equals 14 residues. CDR3 nucleotides: TGTGCCAGCAGTTTCGGGGGGGCTAATGAAAAACTGTTTTTT. As protein: CASSFGGANEKLFF.

The chain joins TRBV12-3 or TRBV12-4 to TRBJ2-2; TRBD1 or TRBD2 may be the D gene (6 bases each). V was pared by 1 base and J by 8 bases, with 11 bases between. The CDR3 is made up of 14 amino acids. CDR3 DNA: TGTGCCAGCAGTTTAGGGGGGGCTGCGGGGGAGCTGTTTTTT. Encoded protein: CASSLGGAAGELFF.

The chain joins TRBV20-1 to TRBJ2-5; 7 bases are shared with TRBD2. The CDR3 extends over 13 amino acids. The germline V gene encodes CDR1 DFQATT and CDR2 SNEGSKA (reference sequence). The ends lost 3 bases at V and 4 bases at J; junction bases unmatched: 5. The CDR3 sequence is CSARAWGGETQYF. CDR3 in DNA: TGCAGTGCTAGGGCTTGGGGGGGAGAGACCCAGTACTTC.

The CDR3 DNA is TGTGCCAGCAGCTTATTCCCAGAAGAGACCCAGTACTTC. This gives the protein CASSLFPEETQYF. V gene TRBV7-9 combines with J gene TRBJ2-5; D remains unclear. This CDR3 has 13 residues. Germline V gene data show CDR1 as SEHNR and CDR2 as FQNEAQ (reference sequence). V lost 2 bases, J lost 3 bases, and 7 bases lay in between. Using reference TRBV7-9 and TRBJ2-5 for the parts outside the CDR3, the full variable domain is DTGVSQNPRHKITKRGQNVTFRCDPISEHNRLYWYRQTLGQGPEFLTYFQNEAQLEKSRLLSDRFSAERPKGSFSTLEIQRTEQGDSAMYLCASSLFPEETQYFGPGTRLLVL.

This chain joins TRBV20-1 and TRBJ2-1; D may be TRBD2 (5 bases). Deletions cut 3 bases from V and 3 bases from J, with 9 bases between. Germline V gene lookup returns CDR1 DFQATT and CDR2 SNEGSKA (reference sequence). CDR3 length equals 13 residues. CDR3: CSARRALYNEQFF. CDR3 coding DNA: TGCAGTGCTAGGAGGGCCCTCTACAATGAGCAGTTCTTC.

The rearrangement uses TRBV12-3 or TRBV12-4 and TRBJ1-2; D not certain. Trimming stripped 3 bases from V and 6 bases from J, with 11 bases between. This CDR3 comprises 13 residues. The CDR3 DNA follows: TGTGCCAGCAGTTTGGAAAGGTTGCATGGCTACACCTTC. Translation: CASSLERLHGYTF.

The CDR3 is CSARGGLGDTEAFF. CDR3 nucleotide sequence: TGCAGTGCTAGAGGCGGGCTTGGGGACACTGAAGCTTTCTTT. The rearrangement joins TRBV20-1 to TRBJ1-1; D remains unclear. The CDR3 loop spans 14 amino acids. The germline gives CDR1 DFQATT, CDR2 SNEGSKA (reference sequence). Between the trimmed V and J ends, which lost 1 base and 3 bases, there was a span of 12 bases.

This clonotype was recorded only once. The chain uses TRBV7-2 and TRBJ2-5, with D possibly TRBD2 on 5 matching bases. The CDR3 runs to 13 residues. The germline V gene has CDR1 SGHTA and CDR2 FQGNSA. V dropped 2 bases and J dropped 5 bases, with 9 bases sitting between them. CDR3 sequence (DNA): TGTGCCAGCAGCTTATGGACGGGGGAGACCCAGTACTTC. This sequence encodes CASSLWTGETQYF.

This clonotype was seen a single time. The chain couples TRBV6-1 to TRBJ2-5, with D perhaps matching TRBD1 (5 bases). The CDR3 extends over 14 amino acids. Germline loops: CDR1 MNHNS, CDR2 SASEGT. V was pared by 7 bases and J by 1 base, with 13 bases between. CDR3 in amino acids: CASILSRAQETQYF. The CDR3 DNA follows: TGTGCCAGCATCTTATCCAGGGCCCAAGAGACCCAGTACTTC.

The chain couples TRBV15 to TRBJ2-5, with D perhaps matching TRBD2 (5 bases). The CDR3 sequence is 15 residues long. Trimming shortened V by 4 bases and J by 9 bases, and 21 bases separated the two germline ends. Germline V gene data show CDR1 as LNHNV and CDR2 as YYDKDF (reference sequence). The CDR3 loop reads CATSISRTGLVAQYF. Written as DNA, the CDR3 is TGTGCCACCAGCATCTCGCGGACTGGCCTGGTGGCCCAGTACTTC. Together with reference TRBV15 and TRBJ2-5, the CDR3 gives the full variable domain: DAMVIQNPRYQVTQFGKPVTLSCSQTLNHNVMYWYQQKSSQAPKLLFHYYDKDFNNEADTPDNFQSRRPNTSFCFLDIRSPGLGDTAMYLCATSISRTGLVAQYFGPGTRLLVL.

This rearrangement joins TRBV18 to TRBJ2-2; 8 nucleotides match TRBD2. The CDR3 runs 16 residues. The germline gives CDR1 KGHSH, CDR2 LQKENI. V dropped 6 bases and J dropped 8; count of bases not matched to a gene: 14. This CDR3 is CASSPALAAQGGELFF. The DNA of the CDR3 is TGTGCCAGCTCCCCGGCACTAGCGGCCCAGGGAGGGGAGCTGTTTTTT.

The genes are TRBV20-1 and TRBJ2-7; 11 bases agree with TRBD2. The CDR3 loop spans 14 amino acids. CDR1 is DFQATT, CDR2 SNEGSKA, per germline (reference sequence). V dropped 6 bases and J dropped 7; count of bases not matched to a gene: 11. CDR3 nucleotides: TGCAGTGCCCCTTCACTAGCGGGAGTCGGTGAGCAGTACTTC. Amino acid sequence: CSAPSLAGVGEQYF.

This clonotype was counted between two and nine times. This chain links TRBV7-2 with TRBJ1-4, with D tentatively TRBD1 (6 bases). CDR1 is SGHTA and CDR2 is FQGNSA in the germline V gene. The V gene lost 1 base and the J gene lost 5 bases, with 11 bases spanning the gap. This CDR3 has 15 residues. The CDR3 region is CASSLGPGVNEKLFF. Written as DNA, the CDR3 is TGTGCCAGCAGCTTAGGTCCAGGGGTAAATGAAAAACTGTTTTTT.

The gene calls are TRBV11-3 and TRBJ2-5, with 13 bases identical to TRBD2. Trimming at V came to 5 bases and at J to 5 bases, leaving 11 bases not matched to a gene. CDR1 and CDR2 (germline): SGHNT, YENEEA. The CDR3 spans 17 residues. The CDR3 DNA reads TGTGCCAGCAGCCGCGGAACTAGCGGGAGGGCCCTGGAGACCCAGTACTTC. Translated: CASSRGTSGRALETQYF.

This chain connects TRBV28 to TRBJ2-7, with TRBD2 matching over 12 bases. The CDR3 loop spans 14 amino acids. Germline trimming cut 6 bases from V and 4 bases from J; bases unmatched to any gene: 4. CDR1 MDHEN and CDR2 SYDVKM come from the germline V gene. CDR3 amino acids: CASSRLAGAYEQYF. CDR3 DNA: TGTGCCAGCAGCCGACTAGCGGGAGCGTACGAGCAGTACTTC.

The chain has TRBV20-1 and TRBJ2-1, with D possibly being TRBD2 (5 bases). The CDR3 spans 14 residues. The germline CDR1 and CDR2 sequences are DFQATT and SNEGSKA (reference sequence). V lost 6 bases and J 3 bases, leaving 15 bases between the germline ends. This CDR3 reads CSAPSSGNYNEQFF. For the CDR3, the DNA is TGCAGTGCCCCCTCCTCCGGGAACTACAATGAGCAGTTCTTC.

The chain carries TRBV20-1 and TRBJ2-1; TRBD2 matches at 7 bases. The CDR3 is made up of 14 amino acids. V shed 4 bases and J 7 bases; nucleotides not matched to a gene: 10. Germline values: CDR1 DFQATT, CDR2 SNEGSKA (reference sequence). This CDR3 is CSAIQLREWNEQFF. In DNA, the CDR3 is TGCAGTGCTATTCAGTTGCGGGAGTGGAATGAGCAGTTCTTC.

V and J are TRBV10-1 and TRBJ2-3; 7 bases are a match to TRBD1. Germline CDR1 is WNHNN and CDR2 is SYGVQD (reference sequence). The CDR3 is 16 amino acids. With V trimmed by 0 bases and J by 3 bases, 6 bases remained unmatched. The chain's CDR3 is CASSESTGLGTDTQYF. As DNA, the CDR3 is TGCGCCAGCAGTGAGTCGACAGGGTTAGGGACAGATACGCAGTATTTT.

The CDR3 DNA sequence: TGTGCCAGCAGCTTAGCGACAGGGCTCACTGAAGCTTTCTTT. Its protein product is CASSLATGLTEAFF. The rearrangement joins TRBV7-8 to TRBJ1-1; TRBD1 agrees at 7 bases. Germline V CDR1 and CDR2: SGHVS, FQNEAQ. The CDR3 length is 14 residues. V lost 0 bases and J lost 4; bases outside the gene matches: 2.